This T cell receptor beta chain was captured in a study of blood T cell repertoires in COVID-19. Germline loops: CDR1 LGHDT, CDR2 YNNKEL (reference sequence). V lost 1 base, J lost 2 bases, and 8 bases lay in between. The CDR3 is made up of 14 amino acids. This clone has at least ten counts. Using immunoSEQ multiplex PCR, the repertoire was profiled, and TCRdb retains in-frame clones only, with some absent. The sample has 200,000 to 300,000 clones, 82% seen once; the top ten hold approximately 4.5%. The gene calls are TRBV3-1 (or the pseudogene TRBV3-2) and TRBJ1-1; possibly TRBD1 for D (5 bases). Sequencing input: peripheral blood. The TCR originated in an older woman with acute or convalescent COVID-19. CDR3 sequence: CASSQGQYNTEAFF. The CDR3 DNA reads as TGTGCCAGCAGCCAAGGACAGTATAACACTGAAGCTTTCTTT.